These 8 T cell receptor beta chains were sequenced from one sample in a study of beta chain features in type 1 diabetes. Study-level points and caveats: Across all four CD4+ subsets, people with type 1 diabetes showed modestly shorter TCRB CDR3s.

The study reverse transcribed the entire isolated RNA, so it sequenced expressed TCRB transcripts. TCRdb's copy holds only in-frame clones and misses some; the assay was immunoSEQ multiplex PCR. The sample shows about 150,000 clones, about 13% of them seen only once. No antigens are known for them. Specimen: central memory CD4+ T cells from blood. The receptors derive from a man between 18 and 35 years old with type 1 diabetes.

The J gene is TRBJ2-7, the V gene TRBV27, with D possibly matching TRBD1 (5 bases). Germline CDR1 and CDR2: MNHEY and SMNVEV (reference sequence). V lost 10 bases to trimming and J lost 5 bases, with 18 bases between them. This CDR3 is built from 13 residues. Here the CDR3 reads CANPDINRHEQYF. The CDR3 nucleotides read TGTGCCAACCCGGACATTAATCGCCACGAGCAGTACTTC.

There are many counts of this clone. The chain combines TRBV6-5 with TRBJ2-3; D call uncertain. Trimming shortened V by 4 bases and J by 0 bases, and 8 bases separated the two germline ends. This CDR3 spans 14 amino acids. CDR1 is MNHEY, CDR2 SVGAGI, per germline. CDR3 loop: CASSFDGSTDTQYF. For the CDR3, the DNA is TGTGCCAGCAGTTTCGACGGGAGCACAGATACGCAGTATTTT.

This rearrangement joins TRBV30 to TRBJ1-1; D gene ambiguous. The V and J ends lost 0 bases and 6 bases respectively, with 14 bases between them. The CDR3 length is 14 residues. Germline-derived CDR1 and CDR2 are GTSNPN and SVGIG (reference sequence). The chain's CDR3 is CAWSVAEGRAEAFF. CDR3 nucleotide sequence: TGTGCCTGGAGTGTGGCGGAGGGTAGGGCTGAAGCTTTCTTT.

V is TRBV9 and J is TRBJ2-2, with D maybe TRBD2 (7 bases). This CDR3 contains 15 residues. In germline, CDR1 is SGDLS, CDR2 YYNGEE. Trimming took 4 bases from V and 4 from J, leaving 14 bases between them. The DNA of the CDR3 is TGTGCCAGCAGCAAGGGAGGGACAAGCACCGGGGAGCTGTTTTTT. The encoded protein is CASSKGGTSTGELFF.

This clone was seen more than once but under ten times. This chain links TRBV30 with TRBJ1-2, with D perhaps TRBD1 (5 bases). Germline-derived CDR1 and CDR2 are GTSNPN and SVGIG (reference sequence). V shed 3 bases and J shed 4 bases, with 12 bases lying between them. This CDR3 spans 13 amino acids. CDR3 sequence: CAWRHTGLYGYTF. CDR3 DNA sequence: TGTGCCTGGAGGCATACAGGCCTCTATGGCTACACCTTC. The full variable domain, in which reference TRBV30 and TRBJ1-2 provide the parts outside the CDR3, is SQTIHQWPATLVQPVGSPLSLECTVEGTSNPNLYWYRQAAGRGLQLLFYSVGIGQISSEVPQNLSASRPQDRQFILSSKKLLLSDSGFYLCAWRHTGLYGYTFGSGTRLTVV.

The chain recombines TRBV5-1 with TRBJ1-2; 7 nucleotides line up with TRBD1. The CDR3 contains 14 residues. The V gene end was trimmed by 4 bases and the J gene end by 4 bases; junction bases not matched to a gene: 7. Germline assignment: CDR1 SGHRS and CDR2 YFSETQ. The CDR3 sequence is CASSAGQSSYGYTF. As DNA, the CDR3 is TGCGCCAGCAGCGCGGGACAGTCCTCCTATGGCTACACCTTC.

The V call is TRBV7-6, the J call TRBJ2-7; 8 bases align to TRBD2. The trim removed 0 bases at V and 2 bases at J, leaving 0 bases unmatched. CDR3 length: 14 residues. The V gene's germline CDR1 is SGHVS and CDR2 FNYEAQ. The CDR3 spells CASSLASGAYEQYF. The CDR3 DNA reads TGTGCCAGCAGCTTAGCTAGCGGGGCCTACGAGCAGTACTTC.

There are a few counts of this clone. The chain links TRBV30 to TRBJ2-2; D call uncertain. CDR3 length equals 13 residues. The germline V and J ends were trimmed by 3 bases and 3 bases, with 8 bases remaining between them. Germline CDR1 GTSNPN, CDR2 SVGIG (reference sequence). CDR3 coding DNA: TGTGCCTGGAGGCCAGAGCACACCGGGGAGCTGTTTTTT. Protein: CAWRPEHTGELFF.